This passage covers 12 T cell receptor beta chains from one sample sequenced in a study of blood T cells in healthy people across ages (dated by TCRdb to 2013 to 2016). The library was produced with 5' RACE. Sequencer: Illumina HiSeq 2500. A second PCR of about 7 to 12 cycles was run with a J-beta primer mix and a sample-barcoded 5' primer. TCRdb passed the public sequencing reads through fastp at Q25 and MiXCR, retaining productive beta sequences. Each entry merges the rows of one CDR3 protein and shows their most common DNA and genes. The sample table contains about 720,000 distinct CDR3 sequences; only one count was recorded for 22% of them. The ten top clones hold about 22% of the sample. The sequenced sample was blood. Receptor source: a man aged 65 to 79 in good health.

The rearrangement joins TRBV5-1 to TRBJ2-1, with D perhaps matching TRBD1 (5 bases). There are 13 residues in the CDR3. V was cut by 4 bases and J by 4 bases, with 9 bases left in between. Germline V gene data show CDR1 as SGHRS and CDR2 as YFSETQ. The CDR3: CASSVTDYNEQFF. CDR3 DNA sequence: TGCGCCAGCAGCGTGACAGATTACAATGAGCAGTTCTTC.

This clonotype was counted a few times. J is TRBJ2-5 and V is TRBV4-1; D possibly corresponds to TRBD1 (6 bases). CDR3 length equals 16 residues. Germline lookup yields CDR1 MGHRA and CDR2 YSYEKL. V lost 0 bases to trimming and J lost 2 bases, with 13 bases between them. The CDR3 nucleotides read TGCGCCAGCAGCCAAGATGGGACCGGGACACAAGAGACCCAGTACTTC. Amino acids: CASSQDGTGTQETQYF.

This clonotype has more than one count but fewer than ten. The chain uses TRBV7-2 and TRBJ1-2, with D uncertain. The CDR3 spans 14 residues. Germline values: CDR1 SGHTA, CDR2 FQGNSA. Trimming removed 2 bases from V and 4 bases from J, with 11 bases in between. In nucleotides, the CDR3 is TGTGCCAGCAGCTTAAACGCAGATTTCTATGGCTACACCTTC. Amino acid sequence: CASSLNADFYGYTF.

This clonotype appeared once. The chain is built from TRBV6-5 and TRBJ1-1; D is unclear. The CDR3 consists of 11 residues. Per the germline V gene, CDR1 is MNHEY and CDR2 is SVGAGI. Trimming cost V 7 bases and J 5 bases, with 8 bases left between them. The CDR3 DNA reads TGTGCCAGCACCATGGGTACTGAAGCTTTCTTT. Translated, it gives CASTMGTEAFF.

The V call is TRBV7-2, the J call TRBJ2-3; the D is unclear. The germline V and J ends were trimmed by 2 bases and 0 bases, with 9 bases remaining between them. The CDR3 runs to 15 residues. The germline V gene encodes CDR1 SGHTA and CDR2 FQGNSA. The CDR3 DNA reads as TGTGCCAGCAGCTTAAAACTGGGGAGCACAGATACGCAGTATTTT. This sequence encodes CASSLKLGSTDTQYF.

The J gene is TRBJ2-7, the V gene TRBV24-1; 9 nucleotides line up with TRBD1. The germline V gene has CDR1 KGHDR and CDR2 SFDVKD. This CDR3 comprises 11 residues. The V and J ends lost 4 bases and 11 bases, in that order; junction bases with no gene match: 2. CDR3 residues: CATSDWTGEYV. The CDR3 DNA reads TGTGCCACCAGTGACTGGACAGGGGAGTACGTC.

The DNA for the CDR3 is TGTGCCAGCAGTGAAGACAGGGGGAAAGCCAAAAACATTCAGTACTTC. Translation gives CASSEDRGKAKNIQYF. The V call is TRBV2, the J call TRBJ2-4; TRBD1 agrees at 8 bases. The length of the CDR3 is 16 residues. Germline V gene data show CDR1 as SNHLY and CDR2 as FYNNEI. The junction had 2 bases not matched to a gene; V was cut back by 1 base and J by 0 bases.

This clonotype was counted between two and nine times. The chain links TRBV4-3 to TRBJ1-6, with no clear D. CDR1 is LGHNA, CDR2 YSLEER, per germline. The CDR3 has 15 residues. Between the trimmed V and J ends, which lost 0 bases and 4 bases, there was a span of 7 bases. The CDR3 sequence is CASSQDQLYNSPLHF. The DNA for the CDR3 is TGCGCCAGCAGCCAAGATCAGCTTTATAATTCACCCCTCCACTTT.

The J gene is TRBJ2-5, the V gene TRBV11-2; 8 bases align to TRBD2. The J call may be mistaken, given a closer DNA end match to TRBJ2-1. This CDR3 is built from 15 residues. Germline V gene lookup returns CDR1 SGHAT and CDR2 FQNNGV. CDR3 DNA: TGTGCCAGCAGCTTTCGGGGGGGTCCGCTTAGTGAGCAGTTCTTC. As protein: CASSFRGGPLSEQFF.

This sequence joins TRBV7-2 and TRBJ2-2, with D perhaps matching TRBD1 (5 bases). V was clipped by 5 bases and J by 7 bases, with 17 bases between them. The CDR3 covers 15 residues. Germline lookup yields CDR1 SGHTA and CDR2 FQGNSA. CDR3 protein: CASSRSAGRIGELFF. CDR3 coding DNA: TGTGCCAGCAGCCGGTCAGCAGGGCGAATCGGGGAGCTGTTTTTT.

This clonotype was found a few times. The chain combines TRBV27 with TRBJ2-5; 8 bases line up with TRBD2. The tail of the sequence fits TRBJ2-7 better, so the J call may be wrong. CDR1 is MNHEY, CDR2 SMNVEV, per germline (reference sequence). The CDR3 length is 16 residues. The CDR3 sequence is CASSSPAGANSYEQYF. The DNA of the CDR3 is TGTGCCAGCAGTTCCCCAGCGGGGGCTAACTCCTACGAGCAGTACTTC.

In its sample, this clonotype was seen a few times. This chain uses TRBV3-1 with TRBJ2-5; D is uncertain. This CDR3 is built from 12 residues. V lost 0 bases and J 5 bases, leaving 4 bases between the germline ends. The V gene's germline CDR1 is LGHDT and CDR2 YNNKEL (reference sequence). The CDR3 region is CASSQDSETQYF. The DNA for the CDR3 is TGTGCCAGCAGCCAAGATTCCGAGACCCAGTACTTC.